Below, 25 T cell receptor beta chains from the same sample are listed, as sequenced in a study of cytomegalovirus exposure and HLA in healthy donors. Primers included in the PCR were 60 Vbeta and 13 Jbeta primers. Only in-frame clones appear in the TCRdb table, and some are missing; sequencing was by immunoSEQ multiplex PCR. Of approximately 110,000 clones listed, roughly two thirds were seen once; the top ten hold about 2.2%. Sequenced input: PBMCs. Receptors were obtained from a woman under 40 in good health and CMV-seronegative.

This chain connects TRBV7-3 to TRBJ2-1, with 8 bases identical to TRBD1. The CDR3 has 14 residues. CDR1 is SGHTA, CDR2 FQGTGA, per germline. V shed 4 bases and J 5 bases; nucleotides not matched to a gene: 4. DNA of the CDR3: TGTGCCAGCAGCTCCAGGACAGGGAACAATGAGCAGTTCTTC. It codes for CASSSRTGNNEQFF.

This chain joins TRBV18 and TRBJ2-2, with 7 positions matching TRBD1. V was clipped by 6 bases and J by 6 bases; unmatched bases: 7. Germline V gene lookup returns CDR1 KGHSH and CDR2 LQKENI. This CDR3 comprises 14 residues. The CDR3 DNA reads TGTGCCAGCTCGCCGGGACAGTCAGCCGGGGAGCTGTTTTTT. Translating gives CASSPGQSAGELFF. Filled out from reference TRBV18 and TRBJ2-2, the complete variable domain reads NAGVMQNPRHLVRRRGQEARLRCSPMKGHSHVYWYRQLPEEGLKFMVYLQKENIIDESGMPKERFSAEFPKEGPSILRIQQVVRGDSAAYFCASSPGQSAGELFFGEGSRLTVL.

This rearrangement joins TRBV27 to TRBJ2-5; no clear D gene. The CDR3 consists of 13 residues. Trimming pared 3 bases from V and 2 bases from J, leaving 7 bases between. Germline CDR1 and CDR2: MNHEY and SMNVEV (reference sequence). The CDR3 loop is CASSFRPQETQYF. CDR3 DNA: TGTGCCAGCAGTTTCCGTCCGCAAGAGACCCAGTACTTC.

The chain is built from TRBV4-3 and TRBJ1-2; 10 bases align to TRBD1. This CDR3 contains 14 residues. Germline CDR1 is LGHNA and CDR2 is YSLEER. V lost 2 bases to trimming and J lost 7 bases; unmatched junction nucleotides: 4. CDR3 in amino acids: CASSQRDRGFGYTF. In nucleotides, the CDR3 is TGCGCCAGCAGCCAACGGGACAGGGGCTTTGGCTACACCTTC.

The J gene is TRBJ2-2, the V gene TRBV27; no clear D gene. Germline loops: CDR1 MNHEY, CDR2 SMNVEV (reference sequence). The CDR3 is 12 amino acids. V lost 5 bases, J lost 5 bases, and 6 bases lay in between. The CDR3, as DNA: TGTGCCAGCAGTCCACAGACCGGGGAGCTGTTTTTT. Its protein product is CASSPQTGELFF.

This clone was counted only a few times. The CDR3 DNA sequence: TGTGCCAGTAGACGATCGGGACAGGGGGGTGGCTACACCTTC. This translates into CASRRSGQGGGYTF. The chain joins TRBV19 to TRBJ1-2; 11 bases map to TRBD1. There are 14 residues in the CDR3. Trimming cost V 6 bases and J 7 bases; bases outside gene matches: 7. Per the germline V gene, CDR1 is LNHDA and CDR2 is SQIVND (reference sequence).

The chain uses TRBV5-4 and TRBJ1-1; 10 nucleotides match TRBD1. Germline CDR1 and CDR2: SGHNT and YYREEE (reference sequence). This CDR3 spans 15 amino acids. V was pared by 4 bases and J by 5 bases, with 8 bases of the junction left unmatched. The CDR3 region has the DNA TGTGCCAGCAGCAACTCCGGGACAGGGGTAACTGAAGCTTTCTTT. Translation gives CASSNSGTGVTEAFF.

This sequence joins TRBV6-5 and TRBJ2-3, with D uncertain. Per the germline V gene, CDR1 is MNHEY and CDR2 is SVGAGI. The CDR3 spans 14 residues. The V gene lost 0 bases and the J gene lost 2 bases, with 6 bases spanning the gap. The CDR3 spells CASSYSLNTDTQYF. For the CDR3, the DNA is TGTGCCAGCAGTTACTCACTCAACACAGATACGCAGTATTTT.

This clone showed up just a few times. This chain connects TRBV27 to TRBJ1-5; 9 nucleotides align to TRBD1. The length of the CDR3 is 15 residues. Germline CDR1 and CDR2: MNHEY and SMNVEV (reference sequence). The trim removed 3 bases at V and 2 bases at J, leaving 2 bases unmatched. DNA for the CDR3: TGTGCCAGCAGTTTTGGGACAGGGCGCAATCAGCCCCAGCATTTT. Translated: CASSFGTGRNQPQHF.

The chain uses TRBV5-8 and TRBJ1-1; D unclear. Germline CDR1 reads SGHTS; CDR2 reads YDEGEE. This CDR3 is built from 14 residues. The ends were cut back, 0 bases at V and 1 base at J, with 7 bases in the middle. CDR3: CASSLVARNTEAFF. The CDR3 bases are TGTGCCAGCAGCTTGGTCGCCAGGAACACTGAAGCTTTCTTT.

The chain couples TRBV6-4 to TRBJ2-3; TRBD2 matches 9 bases. V lost 0 bases, J lost 4 bases, and 5 bases stayed unmatched. The CDR3 runs to 16 residues. Germline CDR1 reads MRHNA; CDR2 reads SNTAGT. The CDR3 here is CASSDSMASGADTQYF. CDR3 sequence (DNA): TGTGCCAGCAGTGACTCGATGGCTAGCGGGGCAGATACGCAGTATTTT.

This chain uses TRBV7-6 with TRBJ2-7; no definite D call. V was shortened by 0 bases and J by 0 bases, with 9 bases between the two germline ends. The CDR3 runs to 15 residues. Germline V gene lookup returns CDR1 SGHVS and CDR2 FNYEAQ. CDR3 loop: CASSLAARSSYEQYF. The CDR3 DNA follows: TGTGCCAGCAGCTTAGCGGCAAGAAGCTCCTACGAGCAGTACTTC.

J is TRBJ1-1 and V is TRBV5-1, with a possible D match to TRBD1 (5 bases). CDR1 is SGHRS and CDR2 is YFSETQ in the germline V gene. The V end lost 0 bases, the J end lost 10 bases, and 10 bases lay between the germline ends. The CDR3 contains 12 residues. The CDR3 DNA reads TGCGCCAGCAGCTTGGTAGGGGAGGTAGCTTTCTTT. Protein: CASSLVGEVAFF. The complete variable domain, with remaining parts taken from reference TRBV5-1 and TRBJ1-1, reads KAGVTQTPRYLIKTRGQQVTLSCSPISGHRSVSWYQQTPGQGLQFLFEYFSETQRNKGNFPGRFSGRQFSNSRSEMNVSTLELGDSALYLCASSLVGEVAFFGQGTRLTVV.

The V gene is TRBV12-5, the J gene TRBJ2-5, with a tentative D call TRBD1 (6 bases). CDR1 LGHNT and CDR2 FRNRAP come from the germline V gene. The CDR3 totals 13 residues. In DNA form, the CDR3 reads TGTGCCAACAAGGACAGCAAAGAAGAGACCCAGTACTTC. Its protein product is CANKDSKEETQYF.

The chain employs TRBV6-1 and TRBJ2-2, with TRBD2 identical over 10 bases. This CDR3 contains 14 residues. The trim removed 6 bases at V and 4 bases at J, leaving 2 bases unmatched. Germline CDR1 reads MNHNS; CDR2 reads SASEGT. The CDR3 DNA reads TGTGCCAGCAGATGGACTAGCGGCACCGGGGAGCTGTTTTTT. Translating it yields CASRWTSGTGELFF.

V is TRBV4-3 and J is TRBJ1-1, with D unresolved. Germline loops: CDR1 LGHNA, CDR2 YSLEER. The CDR3 covers 17 residues. Trimming removed 0 bases from V and 4 bases from J, with 18 bases in between. CDR3 sequence reads: CASSQEGRRQPATEAFF. CDR3 coding DNA: TGCGCCAGCAGCCAAGAGGGCCGTCGGCAGCCGGCCACTGAAGCTTTCTTT.

This chain connects TRBV5-4 to TRBJ2-7, with 11 positions matching TRBD1. The germline gives CDR1 SGHNT, CDR2 YYREEE (reference sequence). This CDR3 has 14 residues. The V gene end was trimmed by 4 bases and the J gene end by 3 bases; junction bases not matched to a gene: 3. CDR3 sequence reads: CASSRGQGVYEQYF. CDR3 in DNA: TGTGCCAGCAGCAGGGGACAGGGGGTCTACGAGCAGTACTTC.

This rearrangement joins TRBV21-1 to TRBJ2-1; no DNA check was done on the table's D call, TRBD2. TRBV21-1 is deemed a pseudogene. The CDR3 runs 13 residues. The CDR3 reads CASSRPGRNEQFF. CDR3 sequence (DNA): TGTGCCAGCAGCCGACCCGGGAGGAATGAGCAGTTCTTC.

Only a few counts were recorded for this clone. The genes are TRBV5-6 and TRBJ2-1; a possible D gene is TRBD1 (5 bases). V shed 0 bases and J shed 7 bases, with 5 bases lying between them. Germline V lookup: CDR1 SGHDT, CDR2 YYEEEE. There are 12 residues in the CDR3. The CDR3 coding sequence is TGTGCCAGCAGCTTGGAGGGGAATGAGCAGTTCTTC. Protein product: CASSLEGNEQFF.

To note about this clone: Distinct nucleotide sequences in the sample also encode this CDR3. This sequence joins TRBV9 and TRBJ2-1; D is undetermined. CDR1 is SGDLS and CDR2 is YYNGEE in the germline V gene. There are 13 residues in the CDR3. Trimming shortened V by 3 bases and J by 0 bases, and 4 bases separated the two germline ends. The CDR3, as DNA: TGTGCCAGCAGCGGGAGCTCCTACAATGAGCAGTTCTTC. Translation gives CASSGSSYNEQFF.

The chain recombines TRBV29-1 with TRBJ1-2; TRBD1 is a possible D gene (5 bases). CDR3 length equals 17 residues. Trimming pared 0 bases from V and 3 bases from J, leaving 20 bases between. Germline values: CDR1 SQVTM, CDR2 ANQGSEA. CDR3 DNA sequence: TGCAGCGTTGAAGAGGCTCTAAGGGCAGGGTTTGACTATGGCTACACCTTC. Encoded protein: CSVEEALRAGFDYGYTF.

The chain uses TRBV4-3 and TRBJ1-1, with a tentative D call TRBD1 (6 bases). V shed 5 bases and J shed 7 bases, with 14 bases lying between them. Germline loops: CDR1 LGHNA, CDR2 YSLEER. CDR3 length: 13 residues. The CDR3 loop reads CASSSQGTHEAFF. The CDR3 region has the DNA TGCGCCAGCAGCTCACAGGGAACACATGAAGCTTTCTTT.

The chain recombines TRBV13 with TRBJ2-7; D is perhaps TRBD1 (5 bases). CDR3 length equals 12 residues. Trimming left V 5 bases short and J 3 bases short, with 8 bases between. Germline CDR1 and CDR2: PRHDT and FYEKMQ (reference sequence). CDR3 DNA sequence: TGTGCCAGCAGCGCCGACAGCTACGAGCAGTACTTC. Translating gives CASSADSYEQYF. Using reference TRBV13 and TRBJ2-7 for the parts outside the CDR3, the full variable domain is AAGVIQSPRHLIKEKRETATLKCYPIPRHDTVYWYQQGPGQDPQFLISFYEKMQSDKGSIPDRFSAQQFSDYHSELNMSSLELGDSALYFCASSADSYEQYFGPGTRLTVT.

The sample holds a few counts of this clone. This chain uses TRBV7-3 with TRBJ1-1; 8 bases map to TRBD1. Germline V gives CDR1 SGHTA, CDR2 FQGTGA. The CDR3 totals 14 residues. The J segment lost 5 bases and the V segment lost 4 bases, leaving 6 bases of the junction unmatched. CDR3 coding DNA: TGTGCCAGCAGCTCACAGGGGGTAGATACTGAAGCTTTCTTT. This gives the protein CASSSQGVDTEAFF.

This clone occurred a few times. This chain joins TRBV7-2 and TRBJ2-1; TRBD2 agrees at 12 bases. Trimming took 2 bases from V and 7 from J; bases not matched to a gene: 0. This CDR3 is built from 14 residues. CDR1 is SGHTA, CDR2 FQGNSA, per germline. This CDR3 reads CASSLTSGGNEQFF. In nucleotides, the CDR3 is TGTGCCAGCAGCTTAACTAGCGGGGGGAATGAGCAGTTCTTC.